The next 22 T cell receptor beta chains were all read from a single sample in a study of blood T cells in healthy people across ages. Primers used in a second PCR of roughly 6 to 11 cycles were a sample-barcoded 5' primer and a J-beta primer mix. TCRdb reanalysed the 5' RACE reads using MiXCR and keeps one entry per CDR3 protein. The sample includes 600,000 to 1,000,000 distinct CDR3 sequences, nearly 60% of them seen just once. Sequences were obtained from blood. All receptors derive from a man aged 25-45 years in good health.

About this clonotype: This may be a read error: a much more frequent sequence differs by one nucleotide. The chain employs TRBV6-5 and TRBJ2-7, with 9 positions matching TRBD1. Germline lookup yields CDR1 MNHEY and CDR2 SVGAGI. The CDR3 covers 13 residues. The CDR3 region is CAISSGQGYEQYF. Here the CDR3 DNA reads TGTGCCATCAGTTCGGGACAGGGCTACGAGCAGTACTTC.

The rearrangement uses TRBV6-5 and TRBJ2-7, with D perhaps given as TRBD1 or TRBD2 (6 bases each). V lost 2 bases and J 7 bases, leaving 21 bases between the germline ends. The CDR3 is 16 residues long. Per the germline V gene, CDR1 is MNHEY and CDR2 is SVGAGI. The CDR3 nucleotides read TGTGCCAGCAGTTACGGGGGGCCTGATGACTACGAGGAGCAGTACTTC. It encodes CASSYGGPDDYEEQYF.

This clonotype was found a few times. The CDR3 DNA follows: TGCGCCAGCAACAACTTGCTGACTAGTAGGGGCCAAGAGACCCAGTACTTC. Translation gives CASNNLLTSRGQETQYF. This sequence joins TRBV5-1 and TRBJ2-5; D is possibly TRBD2 (6 bases). The length of the CDR3 is 17 residues. Germline CDR1 is SGHRS and CDR2 is YFSETQ. Trimming shortened V by 6 bases and J by 1 base, and 22 bases separated the two germline ends.

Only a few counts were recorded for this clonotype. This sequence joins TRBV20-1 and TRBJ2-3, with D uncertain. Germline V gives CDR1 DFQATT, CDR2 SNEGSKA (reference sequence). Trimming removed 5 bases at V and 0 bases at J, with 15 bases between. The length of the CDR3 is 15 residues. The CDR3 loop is CSAPLAGVSTDTQYF. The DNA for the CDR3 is TGCAGTGCTCCTTTGGCAGGCGTAAGCACAGATACGCAGTATTTT.

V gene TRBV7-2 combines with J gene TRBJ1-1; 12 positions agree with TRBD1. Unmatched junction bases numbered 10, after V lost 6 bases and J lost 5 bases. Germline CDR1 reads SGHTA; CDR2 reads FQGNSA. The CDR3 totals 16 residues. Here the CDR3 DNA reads TGTGCCAGCAGGCGGGACAGGGGGCGCGGATATACTGAAGCTTTCTTT. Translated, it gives CASRRDRGRGYTEAFF.

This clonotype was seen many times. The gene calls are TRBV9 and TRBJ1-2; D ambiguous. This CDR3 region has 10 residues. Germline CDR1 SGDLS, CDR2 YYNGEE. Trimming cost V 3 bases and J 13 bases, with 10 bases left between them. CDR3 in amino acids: CASSGLLFTF. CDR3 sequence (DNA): TGTGCCAGCAGCGGGTTGCTGTTCACCTTC.

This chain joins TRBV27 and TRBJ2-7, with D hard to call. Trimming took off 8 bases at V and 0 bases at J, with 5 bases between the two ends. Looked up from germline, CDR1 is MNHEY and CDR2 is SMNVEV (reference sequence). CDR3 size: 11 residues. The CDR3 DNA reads TGTGCCAGCCAACTCTCCTACGAGCAGTACTTC. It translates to CASQLSYEQYF.

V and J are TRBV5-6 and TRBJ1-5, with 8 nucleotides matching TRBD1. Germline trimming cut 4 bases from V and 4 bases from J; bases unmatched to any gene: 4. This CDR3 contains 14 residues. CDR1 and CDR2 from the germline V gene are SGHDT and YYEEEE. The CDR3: CASSRTGKNQPQHF. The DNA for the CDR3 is TGTGCCAGCAGCAGGACAGGGAAGAATCAGCCCCAGCATTTT.

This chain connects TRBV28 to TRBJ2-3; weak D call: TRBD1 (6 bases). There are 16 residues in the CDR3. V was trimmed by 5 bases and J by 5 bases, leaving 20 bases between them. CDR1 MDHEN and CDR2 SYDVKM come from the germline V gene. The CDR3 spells CASSTRDTFRGDTQYF. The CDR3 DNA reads TGTGCCAGCAGTACCCGGGACACCTTCAGGGGAGATACGCAGTATTTT.

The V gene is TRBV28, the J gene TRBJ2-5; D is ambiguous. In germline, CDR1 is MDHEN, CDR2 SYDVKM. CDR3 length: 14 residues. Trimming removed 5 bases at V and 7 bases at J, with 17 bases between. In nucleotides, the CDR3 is TGTGCCAGCAGTGTAGGGCAAGGTGTGGGGACCCAGTACTTC. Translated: CASSVGQGVGTQYF.

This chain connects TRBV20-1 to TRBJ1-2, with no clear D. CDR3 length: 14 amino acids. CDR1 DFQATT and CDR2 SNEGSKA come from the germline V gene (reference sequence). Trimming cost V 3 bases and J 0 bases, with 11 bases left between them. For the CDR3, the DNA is TGCAGTGCTAGTGGTACGGAAGCTAACTATGGCTACACCTTC. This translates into CSASGTEANYGYTF.

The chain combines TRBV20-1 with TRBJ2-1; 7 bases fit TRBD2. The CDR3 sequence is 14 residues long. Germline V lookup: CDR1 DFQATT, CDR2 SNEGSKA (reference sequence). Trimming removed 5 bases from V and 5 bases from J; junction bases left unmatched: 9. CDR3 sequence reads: CSAPNGRQHNEQFF. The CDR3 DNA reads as TGCAGTGCTCCCAACGGGAGGCAGCACAATGAGCAGTTCTTC.

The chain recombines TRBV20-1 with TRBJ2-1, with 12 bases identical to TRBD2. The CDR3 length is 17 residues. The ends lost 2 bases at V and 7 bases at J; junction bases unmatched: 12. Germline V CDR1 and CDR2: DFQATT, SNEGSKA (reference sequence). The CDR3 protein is CSARQILAGGAGNEQFF. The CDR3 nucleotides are TGCAGTGCTAGACAGATCCTAGCGGGAGGGGCTGGTAATGAGCAGTTCTTC.

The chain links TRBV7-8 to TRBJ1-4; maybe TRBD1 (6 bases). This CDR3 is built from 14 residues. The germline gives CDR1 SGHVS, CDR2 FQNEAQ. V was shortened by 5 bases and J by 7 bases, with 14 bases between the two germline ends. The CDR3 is CASSKQGVPEKLFF. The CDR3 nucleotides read TGTGCCAGCAGCAAACAGGGCGTTCCTGAAAAACTGTTTTTT.

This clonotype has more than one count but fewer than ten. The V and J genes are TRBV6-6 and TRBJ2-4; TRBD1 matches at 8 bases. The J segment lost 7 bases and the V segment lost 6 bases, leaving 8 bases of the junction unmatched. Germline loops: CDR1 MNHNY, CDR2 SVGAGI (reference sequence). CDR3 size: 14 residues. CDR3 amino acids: CASSYGQGTNIQYF. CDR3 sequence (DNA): TGTGCCAGCAGCTATGGACAGGGTACCAACATTCAGTACTTC.

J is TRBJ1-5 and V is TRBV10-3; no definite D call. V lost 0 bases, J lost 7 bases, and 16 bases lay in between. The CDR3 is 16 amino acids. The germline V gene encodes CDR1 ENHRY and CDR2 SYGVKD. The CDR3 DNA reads TGTGCCATCAGTGAGTCGGATACGAATAGATTGCAGCCCCAGCATTTT. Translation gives CAISESDTNRLQPQHF.

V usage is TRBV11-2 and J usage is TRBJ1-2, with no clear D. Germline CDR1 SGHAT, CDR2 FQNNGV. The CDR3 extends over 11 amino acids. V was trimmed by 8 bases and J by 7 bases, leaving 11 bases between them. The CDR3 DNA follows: TGTGCCAGCGATCGGACTTTTGGCTACACCTTC. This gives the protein CASDRTFGYTF.

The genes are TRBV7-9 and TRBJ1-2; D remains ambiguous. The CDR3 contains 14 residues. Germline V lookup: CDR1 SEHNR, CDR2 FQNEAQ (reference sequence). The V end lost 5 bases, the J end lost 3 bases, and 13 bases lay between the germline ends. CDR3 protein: CASSIPGPYYGYTF. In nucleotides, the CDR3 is TGTGCCAGCAGCATCCCAGGCCCATACTATGGCTACACCTTC.

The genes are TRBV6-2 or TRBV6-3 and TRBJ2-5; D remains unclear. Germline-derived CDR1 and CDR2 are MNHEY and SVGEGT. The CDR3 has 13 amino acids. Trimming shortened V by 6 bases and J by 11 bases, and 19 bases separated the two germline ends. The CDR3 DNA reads TGTGCCAGCAGCCTAATTAACGATAATGAGCAGTACTTC. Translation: CASSLINDNEQYF.

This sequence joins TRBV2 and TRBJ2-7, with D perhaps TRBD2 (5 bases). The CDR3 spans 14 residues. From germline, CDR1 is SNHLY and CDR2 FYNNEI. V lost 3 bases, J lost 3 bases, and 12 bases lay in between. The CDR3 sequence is CASSDGKEGYEQYF. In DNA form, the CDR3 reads TGTGCCAGCAGTGACGGAAAAGAGGGCTACGAGCAGTACTTC.

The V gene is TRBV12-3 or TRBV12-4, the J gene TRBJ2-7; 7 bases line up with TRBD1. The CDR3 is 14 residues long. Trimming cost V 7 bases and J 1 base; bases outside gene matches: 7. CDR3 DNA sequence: TGTGCCAGCAATACCGGGACAGTTTCCTACGAGCAGTACTTC. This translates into CASNTGTVSYEQYF.

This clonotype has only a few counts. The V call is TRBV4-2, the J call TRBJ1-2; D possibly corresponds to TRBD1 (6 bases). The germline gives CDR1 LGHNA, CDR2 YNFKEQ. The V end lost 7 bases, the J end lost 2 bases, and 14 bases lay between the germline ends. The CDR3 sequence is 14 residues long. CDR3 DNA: TGTGCCAGCAACCCTAAAGGGGGGAACTATGGCTACACCTTC. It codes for CASNPKGGNYGYTF.